This T cell receptor (beta chain) was captured by sequencing in a study of shared clonotypes between healthy human individuals. Study in general: CD4 naive and memory got three plates each, CD8 naive two, CD8 memory one.

Replicate PCRs run on sorted subsets employed approximately 0.2 ug DNA, approximately 30,000 T cell genomes. The assay was immunoSEQ multiplex PCR, and TCRdb's table has in-frame clones only and misses some. This repertoire shows fewer than 850,000 clones, approximately 75% found once; its top ten account for 1.8%. The CDR3 has 17 amino acids. CDR1 MDHEN and CDR2 SYDVKM come from the germline V gene. The germline V and J ends were trimmed by 8 bases and 0 bases, with 20 bases remaining between them. Sequences were obtained from memory CD4+ T cells sorted from blood. Subset described: CD45RA-negative fraction. This clonotype was sampled from a woman aged 30 to 39 in good health. The chain couples TRBV28 to TRBJ1-5; no clear D. The CDR3 DNA sequence: TGTGCCAGCCGACCGGGCCCCAGGAGTTTTAGCAATCAGCCCCAGCATTTT. Protein product: CASRPGPRSFSNQPQHF.